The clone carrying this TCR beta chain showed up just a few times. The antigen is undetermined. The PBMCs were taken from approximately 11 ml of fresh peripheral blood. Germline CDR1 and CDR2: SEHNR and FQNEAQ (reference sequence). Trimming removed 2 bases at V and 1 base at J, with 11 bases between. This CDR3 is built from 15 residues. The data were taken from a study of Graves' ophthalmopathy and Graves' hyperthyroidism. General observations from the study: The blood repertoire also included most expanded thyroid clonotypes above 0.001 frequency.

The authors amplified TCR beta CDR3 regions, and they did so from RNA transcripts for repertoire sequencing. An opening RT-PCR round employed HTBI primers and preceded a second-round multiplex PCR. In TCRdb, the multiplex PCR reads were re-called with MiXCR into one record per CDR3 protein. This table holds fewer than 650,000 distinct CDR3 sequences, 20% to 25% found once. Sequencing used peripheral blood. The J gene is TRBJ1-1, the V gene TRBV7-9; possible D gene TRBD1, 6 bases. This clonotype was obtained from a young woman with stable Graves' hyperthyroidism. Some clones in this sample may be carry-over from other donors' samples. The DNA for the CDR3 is TGTGCCAGCAGCTTACTTGGGGGCTGGAACACTGAAGCTTTCTTT. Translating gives CASSLLGGWNTEAFF.